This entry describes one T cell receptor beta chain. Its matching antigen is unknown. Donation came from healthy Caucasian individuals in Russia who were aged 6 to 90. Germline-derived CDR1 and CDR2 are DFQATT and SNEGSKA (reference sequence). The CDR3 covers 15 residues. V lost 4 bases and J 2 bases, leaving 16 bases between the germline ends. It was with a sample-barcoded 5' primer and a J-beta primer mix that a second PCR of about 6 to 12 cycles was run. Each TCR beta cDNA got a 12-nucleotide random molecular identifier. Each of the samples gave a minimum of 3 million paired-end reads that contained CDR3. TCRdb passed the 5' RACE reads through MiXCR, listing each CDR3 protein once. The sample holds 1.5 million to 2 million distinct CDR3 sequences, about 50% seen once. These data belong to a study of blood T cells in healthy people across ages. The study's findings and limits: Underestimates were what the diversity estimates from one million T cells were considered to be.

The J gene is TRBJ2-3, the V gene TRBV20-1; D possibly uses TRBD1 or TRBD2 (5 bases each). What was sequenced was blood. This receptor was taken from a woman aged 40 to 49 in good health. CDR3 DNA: TGCAGTGCTAACCCCCGGGACCAAAACACAGATACGCAGTATTTT. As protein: CSANPRDQNTDTQYF.